Listed here are 26 T cell receptor beta chains from one sample, sequenced in a study of regulatory T cells in long-lasting Graves disease. Sample time point: persistent/refractory GD, antithyroid drugs over 5 years with positive TRAb. RNA from PBMCs was the source of the TCR library. Investigators prepared the TCR beta libraries by applying iRepertoire HTBI primers and Arm-PCR of CDR3 regions. TCRdb independently ran MiXCR on the multiplex PCR reads; one entry per CDR3 protein. The data contain 360,000 or so distinct CDR3 sequences, roughly 25% of them singletons. The sample here was peripheral blood mononuclear cells (PBMCs), taken when the disease was refractory, from a patient treated with antithyroid drugs. These receptors were obtained from a woman in her thirties or forties with Graves disease.

This clonotype was recorded a few times. This chain uses TRBV13 with TRBJ2-7, with 8 bases lining up with TRBD2. The CDR3 length is 14 residues. CDR1 and CDR2 (germline): PRHDT, FYEKMQ (reference sequence). V shed 4 bases, J shed 2 bases, and the junction held 4 bases outside the gene matches. The CDR3 sequence: CASSYGTRPYEQYF. For the CDR3, the DNA is TGTGCCAGCAGCTACGGGACTAGGCCCTACGAGCAGTACTTC. Supplemented by reference TRBV13 and TRBJ2-7, the full variable domain reads AAGVIQSPRHLIKEKRETATLKCYPIPRHDTVYWYQQGPGQDPQFLISFYEKMQSDKGSIPDRFSAQQFSDYHSELNMSSLELGDSALYFCASSYGTRPYEQYFGPGTRLTVT.

The gene calls are TRBV6-1 and TRBJ2-7, with D unclear. The CDR3 sequence is 15 residues long. The germline V gene has CDR1 MNHNS and CDR2 SASEGT. V lost 2 bases and J 7 bases, leaving 18 bases between the germline ends. Here the CDR3 DNA reads TGTGCCAGCAGTGAAAATTCTCGCTTAGGAAAAGAGCAGTACTTC. Protein: CASSENSRLGKEQYF.

The CDR3 coding sequence is TGTGCCAGCAGCCCCCTCGGAGGCGTCCGGGTGTACGAGCAGTACTTC. As protein: CASSPLGGVRVYEQYF. The J gene is TRBJ2-7, the V gene TRBV11-2; perhaps TRBD2 as D (5 bases). Trimming took 5 bases from V and 4 from J, leaving 21 bases between them. Germline V gives CDR1 SGHAT, CDR2 FQNNGV. The CDR3 consists of 16 residues. The full variable domain, completed using reference TRBV11-2 and TRBJ2-7, is EAGVAQSPRYKIIEKRQSVAFWCNPISGHATLYWYQQILGQGPKLLIQFQNNGVVDDSQLPKDRFSAERLKGVDSTLKIQPAKLEDSAVYLCASSPLGGVRVYEQYFGPGTRLTVT.

This CDR3 is CASSWTSGIYNEQFF. In nucleotides, the CDR3 is TGTGCCAGCAGTTGGACTAGCGGGATTTACAATGAGCAGTTCTTC. The chain joins TRBV27 to TRBJ2-1, with TRBD2 matching over 12 bases. This CDR3 region has 15 residues. Germline-derived CDR1 and CDR2 are MNHEY and SMNVEV (reference sequence). V lost 4 bases to trimming and J lost 4 bases; unmatched junction nucleotides: 2.

Only a few counts were recorded for this clonotype. The V call is TRBV20-1, the J call TRBJ1-6; D possibly corresponds to TRBD1 (5 bases). The CDR3 runs to 18 residues. Trimming cost V 0 bases and J 0 bases, with 15 bases left between them. The germline V gene has CDR1 DFQATT and CDR2 SNEGSKA (reference sequence). The CDR3, as DNA: TGCAGTGCTAGAGAATGGGGGATTGGAGGCTCCTATAATTCACCCCTCCACTTT. This sequence encodes CSAREWGIGGSYNSPLHF.

This clonotype was seen many times. CDR3 in DNA: TGTGCCAGCAGCTCCCACCCCCTCTGGACAGGAGCTAACACCGGGGAGCTGTTTTTT. Amino acid sequence: CASSSHPLWTGANTGELFF. The chain employs TRBV11-2 and TRBJ2-2; 7 positions match TRBD1. Germline CDR1 is SGHAT and CDR2 is FQNNGV. V lost 4 bases and J lost 2; bases outside the gene matches: 16. The CDR3 consists of 19 residues. The variable domain in full, with the rest retrieved from reference TRBV11-2 and TRBJ2-2, is EAGVAQSPRYKIIEKRQSVAFWCNPISGHATLYWYQQILGQGPKLLIQFQNNGVVDDSQLPKDRFSAERLKGVDSTLKIQPAKLEDSAVYLCASSSHPLWTGANTGELFFGEGSRLTVL.

J is TRBJ2-7 and V is TRBV9, with 10 positions matching TRBD2. The CDR3 runs 15 residues. Germline trimming cut 4 bases from V and 2 bases from J; bases unmatched to any gene: 6. Germline CDR1 reads SGDLS; CDR2 reads YYNGEE. CDR3 DNA sequence: TGTGCCAGCAGCCGCGGACTAGCGGAAACCTACGAGCAGTACTTC. Its protein is CASSRGLAETYEQYF. The complete variable domain, with remaining parts taken from reference TRBV9 and TRBJ2-7, reads DSGVTQTPKHLITATGQRVTLRCSPRSGDLSVYWYQQSLDQGLQFLIQYYNGEERAKGNILERFSAQQFPDLHSELNLSSLELGDSALYFCASSRGLAETYEQYFGPGTRLTVT.

This clonotype was counted ten times or more. This chain links TRBV9 with TRBJ2-6; D not resolved. Germline V gene lookup returns CDR1 SGDLS and CDR2 YYNGEE. Trimming shortened V by 5 bases and J by 0 bases, and 9 bases separated the two germline ends. The length of the CDR3 is 15 residues. The CDR3 spells CASSDDFSGANVLTF. The DNA for the CDR3 is TGTGCCAGCAGTGACGACTTCTCTGGGGCCAACGTCCTGACTTTC.

This clonotype was observed a few times. The chain couples TRBV28 to TRBJ2-5; no clear D. V was pared by 5 bases and J by 6 bases, with 10 bases between. There are 12 residues in the CDR3. Germline V gene data show CDR1 as MDHEN and CDR2 as SYDVKM. The CDR3 nucleotides are TGTGCCAGCAGTCCGGAGCCGCAGACCCAGTACTTC. Encoded protein: CASSPEPQTQYF.

The chain links TRBV11-2 to TRBJ2-2; 13 bases map to TRBD2. CDR1 and CDR2 from the germline V gene are SGHAT and FQNNGV. Unmatched junction bases numbered 12, after V lost 5 bases and J lost 6 bases. The CDR3 is made up of 18 amino acids. CDR3 loop: CASSETGTSGTAAGELFF. CDR3 DNA sequence: TGTGCCAGCAGCGAGACCGGGACTAGCGGGACGGCCGCCGGGGAGCTGTTTTTT.

The CDR3 nucleotides are TGTGCCAGCAGCCCGAAGACAGGGCACGGGCAGCCCCAGCATTTT. It yields the protein CASSPKTGHGQPQHF. V gene TRBV7-2 combines with J gene TRBJ1-5; 7 bases are a match to TRBD1. Trimming at V came to 5 bases and at J to 7 bases, leaving 11 bases not matched to a gene. Germline V lookup: CDR1 SGHTA, CDR2 FQGNSA. The CDR3 is 15 residues long.

The V and J genes are TRBV28 and TRBJ1-1; a weak D match, TRBD1 (5 bases). The CDR3 is 14 amino acids. V was shortened by 3 bases and J by 0 bases, with 8 bases between the two germline ends. The V gene's germline CDR1 is MDHEN and CDR2 SYDVKM. CDR3 residues: CASSFAGLNTEAFF. In DNA, the CDR3 is TGTGCCAGCAGTTTCGCAGGGCTGAACACTGAAGCTTTCTTT.

This clonotype was detected many times. The chain has TRBV2 and TRBJ2-7, with a tentative D call TRBD2 (6 bases). The CDR3 spans 16 residues. Between the trimmed V and J ends, which lost 9 bases and 0 bases, there was a span of 21 bases. Germline loops: CDR1 SNHLY, CDR2 FYNNEI. CDR3 region: CASPPEGKWSSYEQYF. CDR3 in DNA: TGTGCCAGTCCCCCGGAGGGTAAATGGAGCTCCTACGAGCAGTACTTC.

This clonotype was observed at least ten times. The chain employs TRBV28 and TRBJ1-2; D may be TRBD1 (5 bases). CDR1 is MDHEN, CDR2 SYDVKM, per germline. The CDR3 consists of 14 residues. Trimming took off 7 bases at V and 7 bases at J, with 19 bases between the two ends. The DNA of the CDR3 is TGTGCCAGCACTCTTCCCGACAGAAACCGTGGCTACACCTTC. It translates to CASTLPDRNRGYTF.

Points on this clonotype: The germline gene is not matched at one end of the junction; a read error may be the cause. The chain employs TRBV2 and TRBJ1-1; TRBD2 matches 12 bases. The end of the DNA is better explained by TRBJ2-3, so the J call may be wrong. The CDR3 runs to 15 residues. Germline V CDR1 and CDR2: SNHLY, FYNNEI. CDR3 in amino acids: CASRSTSGRPDAQYF. CDR3 nucleotides: TGTGCCAGCCGATCAACTAGCGGGAGGCCAGATGCGCAGTATTTT.

This clonotype has at least ten counts. The rearrangement joins TRBV28 to TRBJ1-5, with D maybe TRBD1 (6 bases). The CDR3 sequence is 14 residues long. V lost 3 bases and J lost 6, with 12 bases in between. Looked up from germline, CDR1 is MDHEN and CDR2 is SYDVKM. The CDR3 nucleotides read TGTGCCAGCAGTTTTTCAGGGGTATCTCAGCCCCAGCATTTT. Amino acids: CASSFSGVSQPQHF.

In this sample, this clonotype turned up many times. The rearrangement links TRBV10-3 to TRBJ2-7; 14 bases are shared with TRBD2. CDR3 length equals 16 residues. Germline lookup yields CDR1 ENHRY and CDR2 SYGVKD. Trimming cost V 3 bases and J 4 bases; bases outside gene matches: 5. CDR3 nucleotides: TGTGCCATCAGTGAAGGACTAGCGGGAGGAGGGTACGAGCAGTACTTC. This translates into CAISEGLAGGGYEQYF.

The chain carries TRBV2 and TRBJ2-2, with a tentative D call TRBD2 (6 bases). The CDR3 loop spans 16 amino acids. Germline V gene data show CDR1 as SNHLY and CDR2 as FYNNEI. Trimming cost V 8 bases and J 4 bases, with 20 bases left between them. The CDR3 DNA reads as TGTGCCAGCCAGACATTTCGTCTAGCGAGCACCGGGGAGCTGTTTTTT. This gives the protein CASQTFRLASTGELFF.

The chain combines TRBV6-9 with TRBJ2-1, with D maybe TRBD1 (5 bases). Germline CDR1 reads MNHGY; CDR2 reads SVAAGI. V was pared by 3 bases and J by 5 bases, with 20 bases between. The CDR3 contains 17 residues. CDR3 sequence reads: CASSYPFMGRINNEQFF. The CDR3 DNA reads as TGTGCCAGCAGTTACCCCTTTATGGGGCGGATAAACAATGAGCAGTTCTTC.

This clonotype has at least ten counts. The V call is TRBV7-9, the J call TRBJ2-5; a weak D match, TRBD2 (6 bases). This CDR3 spans 13 amino acids. Germline V lookup: CDR1 SEHNR, CDR2 FQNEAQ (reference sequence). Trimming removed 3 bases from V and 9 bases from J, with 14 bases in between. Here the CDR3 reads CASSFAGTEAQYF. The CDR3 bases are TGTGCCAGCAGCTTCGCGGGAACGGAGGCCCAGTACTTC. The whole variable domain, remainder taken from reference TRBV7-9 and TRBJ2-5, is DTGVSQNPRHKITKRGQNVTFRCDPISEHNRLYWYRQTLGQGPEFLTYFQNEAQLEKSRLLSDRFSAERPKGSFSTLEIQRTEQGDSAMYLCASSFAGTEAQYFGPGTRLLVL.

J is TRBJ1-3 and V is TRBV20-1; D gene uncertain. This CDR3 spans 16 amino acids. V lost 0 bases, J lost 0 bases, and 12 bases lay in between. Germline assignment: CDR1 DFQATT and CDR2 SNEGSKA (reference sequence). The CDR3 nucleotides are TGCAGTGCTAGAGATGAGGGCACCATCTCTGGAAACACCATATATTTT. Its protein is CSARDEGTISGNTIYF.

The chain couples TRBV19 to TRBJ1-1; tentatively, D is TRBD1 (6 bases). Trimming stripped 10 bases from V and 0 bases from J, with 24 bases between. The CDR3 covers 17 residues. Germline values: CDR1 LNHDA, CDR2 SQIVND (reference sequence). CDR3 sequence: CATSARQEAFMNTEAFF. The CDR3 DNA reads TGTGCCACCTCCGCGAGACAGGAGGCATTCATGAACACTGAAGCTTTCTTT.

This clonotype was recorded at least ten times. V is TRBV20-1 and J is TRBJ1-2; D might be TRBD1 (5 bases). Trimming took off 5 bases at V and 8 bases at J, with 15 bases between the two ends. This CDR3 has 12 amino acids. Per the germline V gene, CDR1 is DFQATT and CDR2 is SNEGSKA (reference sequence). This CDR3 reads CSAFRVIGGYTF. The CDR3 bases are TGCAGTGCTTTCAGGGTTATCGGAGGCTACACCTTC.

This clonotype was counted a few times. The gene calls are TRBV28 and TRBJ2-2, with 8 bases that match TRBD2. This CDR3 contains 21 residues. V shed 3 bases, J shed 2 bases, and the junction held 20 bases outside the gene matches. Germline assignment: CDR1 MDHEN and CDR2 SYDVKM. CDR3: CASSFSFKWSGSIFNTGELFF. Written as DNA, the CDR3 is TGTGCCAGCAGTTTTTCATTTAAGTGGAGCGGGAGCATATTTAACACCGGGGAGCTGTTTTTT.

The V gene is TRBV7-9, the J gene TRBJ2-7; D uncertain. The CDR3 length is 16 residues. Trimming stripped 4 bases from V and 0 bases from J, with 16 bases between. Germline V lookup: CDR1 SEHNR, CDR2 FQNEAQ (reference sequence). In DNA, the CDR3 is TGTGCCAGCAGCTCGGAACTAATAGGTAGCTCCTACGAGCAGTACTTC. Residues: CASSSELIGSSYEQYF.

V usage is TRBV2 and J usage is TRBJ2-7; D may be TRBD1 (6 bases). The V gene lost 7 bases and the J gene lost 4 bases, with 17 bases spanning the gap. The length of the CDR3 is 14 residues. CDR1 SNHLY and CDR2 FYNNEI come from the germline V gene. In nucleotides, the CDR3 is TGTGCCAGCAATGGGGGCCACCTGGGGTACGAGCAGTACTTC. Its translation: CASNGGHLGYEQYF.